This TCR beta chain was recorded in a study of T cells in localized non-small cell lung cancer. The sample holds a few counts of this clone. Its cognate antigen is unknown. The CDR3 runs 15 residues. Germline CDR1 is SGHNT and CDR2 is YENEEA. The V end lost 5 bases, the J end lost 5 bases, and 16 bases lay between the germline ends. Assay: immunoSEQ multiplex PCR; the TCRdb copy retains only in-frame clones and omits some. The sample holds 1,900 or so clones; roughly 18% are singletons and the top ten take 12% to 15%. Study-level points and caveats: Clonality peaked in uninvolved adjacent lung rather than tumor. Patients showing higher blood T cell density tended to see longer overall survival. Sequencing was restricted to one tumor region; therefore, heterogeneity remains possible. Adjacent lung had a median around 60 of the 100 largest tumor clones.

J is TRBJ1-5 and V is TRBV11-3; D perhaps matches TRBD1 (5 bases). The starting material was lung tumor tissue, obtained before any cancer treatment. The TCR comes from a male donor older than 55 with stage I lung adenocarcinoma. The CDR3 spells CASSVGSQGDQPQHF. DNA for the CDR3: TGTGCCAGCAGCGTCGGGTCCCAGGGTGATCAGCCCCAGCATTTT.